This TCR beta chain was sequenced during a study of T cell clonotyping in hematopoietic cell transplantation. This CDR3 comprises 16 residues. Trimming stripped 4 bases from V and 0 bases from J, with 11 bases between. The germline CDR1 and CDR2 sequences are SGDLS and YYNGEE. About this clone itself: Its specificity is unknown.

This table comes from immunoSEQ multiplex PCR, and its TCRdb copy is limited to in-frame clones, with some not included. Of 26,000 or so clones in the sample, almost 96% were seen once. Study-wide findings and caveats: Few recipient clonotypes overlapped donors; over 95% were de novo at given depth.

Sample: peripheral blood mononuclear cells. This receptor was taken from a man aged 45 to 65 in good health. Some clones in this sample may be carry-over from other donors' samples. The rearrangement links TRBV9 to TRBJ1-6; no clear D. Here the CDR3 reads CASSPGVSSYNSPLHF. For the CDR3, the DNA is TGTGCCAGCAGCCCCGGGGTTAGCTCCTATAATTCACCCCTCCACTTT.